What follows are 11 T cell receptor beta chains derived from one specimen sequenced in a study of shared clonotypes between healthy human individuals. The table came from immunoSEQ multiplex PCR; TCRdb's copy has only in-frame clones and leaves some out. Among roughly 1,000,000 clones, around 78% were seen once, and the ten largest hold roughly 0.55%. The source material was memory CD4+ T cells from PBMCs. Subset meaning: CD45RA-negative fraction. All receptors come from a young man in good health. Some clones in this sample may be carry-over from other donors' samples.

This chain joins TRBV28 and TRBJ1-1; possible D gene TRBD1, 6 bases. The CDR3 covers 16 residues. Trimming removed 7 bases at V and 6 bases at J, with 24 bases between. CDR1 is MDHEN, CDR2 SYDVKM, per germline. CDR3 amino acids: CASTFRRPGGSAEAFF. The CDR3 nucleotides read TGTGCCAGCACCTTCCGTCGCCCGGGGGGCTCGGCTGAAGCTTTCTTT.

The V call is TRBV29-1, the J call TRBJ1-2, with 10 bases identical to TRBD1. V lost 1 base, J lost 7 bases, and 0 bases stayed unmatched. This CDR3 region has 12 residues. From germline, CDR1 is SQVTM and CDR2 ANQGSEA. CDR3 residues: CSVEGTGGGYTF. CDR3 sequence (DNA): TGCAGCGTTGAAGGGACAGGGGGTGGCTACACCTTC.

This clone has more than one count but fewer than ten. The J gene is TRBJ2-1, the V gene TRBV28, with 8 bases fitting TRBD1. V trimming: 6 bases; J trimming: 3 bases; junction bases outside the gene matches: 28. The CDR3 has 22 residues. CDR1 is MDHEN and CDR2 is SYDVKM in the germline V gene. The CDR3 DNA is TGTGCCAGCAGGGAGGTGGGGTTTGCGGGACAGGTCGACGTGGGAGTCTACAATGAGCAGTTCTTC. Translation: CASREVGFAGQVDVGVYNEQFF.

In the case of this clone: A much larger clonotype is one base distant, so this may be a read error. The chain combines TRBV5-8 with TRBJ1-1; TRBD1 might be the D (6 bases). V shed 4 bases and J shed 5 bases, with 9 bases lying between them. CDR1 is SGHTS and CDR2 is YDEGEE in the germline V gene. CDR3 length: 12 amino acids. DNA for the CDR3: TGTGCCAGCAGCCGAACAGGGACTGAAGCTTTCTTT. Its translation: CASSRTGTEAFF.

This chain connects TRBV4-1 to TRBJ2-3; 7 bases are a match to TRBD2. Looked up from germline, CDR1 is MGHRA and CDR2 is YSYEKL. The CDR3 runs to 17 residues. The junction had 8 bases not matched to a gene; V was cut back by 2 bases and J by 0 bases. The CDR3 DNA reads TGCGCCAGCAGCCAACCAGGGCGGGAGAGAAGCACAGATACGCAGTATTTT. The encoded protein is CASSQPGRERSTDTQYF.

Concerning this clone: This may be a read error: a much more frequent sequence differs by one nucleotide. This CDR3 is also generated by other DNA sequences in the sample. The V gene is TRBV5-4, the J gene TRBJ1-1; tentatively, D is TRBD1 (5 bases). V shed 0 bases and J shed 5 bases, with 8 bases lying between them. The CDR3 covers 13 residues. The germline V gene has CDR1 SGHNT and CDR2 YYREEE (reference sequence). CDR3 in DNA: TGTGCCAGCAGCTTGGGTGGGGGGACTGAAGCTTTCTTT. Translated: CASSLGGGTEAFF.

The rearrangement uses TRBV9 and TRBJ1-2; tentative D call: TRBD1 (5 bases). The CDR3 has 15 amino acids. The V gene lost 3 bases and the J gene lost 5 bases, with 17 bases spanning the gap. Germline loops: CDR1 SGDLS, CDR2 YYNGEE. Here the CDR3 DNA reads TGTGCCAGCAGCGATGCCGCCGGGGCGCATTATGGCTACACCTTC. Protein: CASSDAAGAHYGYTF.

Notes on this clone: This may be a read error, as it is one base from a much larger clone. The same CDR3 arises from other DNA sequences in this sample as well. The chain employs TRBV4-1 and TRBJ2-2; D is unclear. The CDR3 runs 15 residues. Trimming removed 1 base from V and 0 bases from J, with 6 bases in between. Germline V lookup: CDR1 MGHRA, CDR2 YSYEKL. The CDR3 here is CASSQGLSNTGELFF. The CDR3 nucleotides read TGCGCCAGCAGCCAAGGACTTTCGAACACCGGGGAGCTGTTTTTT.

This clone was seen just once. The CDR3 loop reads CASSERRGVETQYF. The CDR3, as DNA: TGTGCCAGCAGTGAACGGAGGGGTGTGGAGACCCAGTACTTC. V usage is TRBV2 and J usage is TRBJ2-5, with TRBD2 as a possible D gene (6 bases). The CDR3 loop spans 14 amino acids. With 2 bases removed from V and 5 bases from J, the gap between germline ends came to 12 bases. Per the germline V gene, CDR1 is SNHLY and CDR2 is FYNNEI.

V usage is TRBV5-1 and J usage is TRBJ1-5; no firm D call. The V and J ends lost 1 base and 5 bases respectively, with 10 bases between them. From germline, CDR1 is SGHRS and CDR2 YFSETQ. The CDR3 is 14 amino acids. The CDR3 coding sequence is TGCGCCAGCAGCTTGAGTCTTGGAGATCAGCCCCAGCATTTT. Translating gives CASSLSLGDQPQHF.

The V call is TRBV7-8, the J call TRBJ2-6; D not certain. The CDR3 consists of 14 residues. Germline V gene lookup returns CDR1 SGHVS and CDR2 FQNEAQ. V lost 2 bases, J lost 1 base, and 3 bases lay in between. The chain's CDR3 is CASSLPSGANVLTF. DNA of the CDR3: TGTGCCAGCAGCTTACCGTCTGGGGCCAACGTCCTGACTTTC. Using reference TRBV7-8 and TRBJ2-6 for the parts outside the CDR3, the full variable domain is GAGVSQSPRYKVAKRGQDVALRCDPISGHVSLFWYQQALGQGPEFLTYFQNEAQLDKSGLPSDRFFAERPEGSVSTLKIQRTQQEDSAVYLCASSLPSGANVLTFGAGSRLTVL.